The following is a TCR beta chain sequence with its context. The antigen is undetermined. The junction differs from germline at one of its ends, possibly a read error. The sample belongs to a study of T cell repertoires in cytomegalovirus infection. Study-level background: Newly reported HLA-C-restricted and thoroughly characterized HLA-B-restricted CMV epitopes were employed.

One entry per CDR3 protein, called by TCRdb with MiXCR from the reads. The data contain some 800,000 distinct CDR3 sequences, approximately 32% of them singletons. Germline V CDR1 and CDR2: SGHVS, FQNEAQ. The CDR3 is made up of 12 amino acids. The gene calls are TRBV7-8 and TRBJ1-2; D is unclear. This TCR derives from a human donor in good health (CMV status not recorded). Some clones in this sample may be carry-over from other donors' samples. The source was cultured CD8+ T cells from PBMCs, collected from culture after CMV antigen stimulation. The CDR3 region is CASSNLRNDHPF. In nucleotides, the CDR3 is TGTGCCAGCAGCAACCTTCGGAACGACCATCCCTTC.